What follows are 18 T cell receptor beta chains derived from one specimen sequenced in a study of blood T cell repertoires in COVID-19 (dated by TCRdb to the early 2020s). Library construction relied on the immunoSEQ multiplex PCR assay. The table comes from immuneACCESS by way of TCRdb, which keeps in-frame sequences with V and J called. Part of the clones is missing from these tables; in studies checked, under half for an unresolved V gene and the rest for unknown reasons. The sample records 65,000 to 80,000 clones, around 90% of which are singletons. The ten biggest clones cover over 4% of the sample. Sequenced material: peripheral blood. The receptors come from a man aged 45-60 years with active COVID-19.

The chain combines TRBV27 with TRBJ1-6; TRBD1 matches 7 bases. From germline, CDR1 is MNHEY and CDR2 SMNVEV (reference sequence). After removal of 4 bases from V and 0 bases from J, the junction contained 6 bases not matched to a gene. This CDR3 contains 17 residues. CDR3 DNA sequence: TGTGCCAGCAGTTACGACAGGGCGAGCTCCTATAATTCACCCCTCCACTTT. Protein: CASSYDRASSYNSPLHF.

The chain joins TRBV28 to TRBJ2-3; TRBD2 might be the D (6 bases). V lost 3 bases and J lost 3, with 19 bases in between. Germline loops: CDR1 MDHEN, CDR2 SYDVKM. This CDR3 contains 17 residues. CDR3 nucleotides: TGTGCCAGCAGTTTCCGCCGTCGGGGGTCATGGACAGATACGCAGTATTTT. Amino acid sequence: CASSFRRRGSWTDTQYF.

The chain employs TRBV4-2 and TRBJ2-1; 12 bases map to TRBD2. Per germline, CDR1 LGHNA and CDR2 YNFKEQ. The V and J ends lost 1 base and 4 bases, in that order; junction bases with no gene match: 2. This CDR3 has 16 residues. The DNA of the CDR3 is TGTGCCAGCAGCCAAGGACTAGCGGGGGAGTACAATGAGCAGTTCTTC. Translation: CASSQGLAGEYNEQFF.

The V call is TRBV27, the J call TRBJ1-3; TRBD1 is a possible D gene (5 bases). The CDR3 is 15 residues long. Trimming removed 2 bases from V and 4 bases from J, with 12 bases in between. Germline loops: CDR1 MNHEY, CDR2 SMNVEV (reference sequence). In DNA form, the CDR3 reads TGTGCCAGCAGTTTAGGGGCGCAAAGAGGAAACACCATATATTTT. Translated: CASSLGAQRGNTIYF.

The chain couples TRBV7-8 to TRBJ1-2; D remains ambiguous. The V end lost 2 bases, the J end lost 4 bases, and 14 bases lay between the germline ends. Germline V gene data show CDR1 as SGHVS and CDR2 as FQNEAQ. The CDR3 is 15 residues long. The CDR3 loop is CASSLSEGGGYGYTF. DNA of the CDR3: TGTGCCAGCAGCTTAAGCGAGGGCGGCGGCTATGGCTACACCTTC.

The V and J genes are TRBV19 and TRBJ2-7, with TRBD1 matching 8 bases. Germline CDR1 LNHDA, CDR2 SQIVND (reference sequence). This CDR3 is 13 amino acids long. V lost 10 bases to trimming and J lost 0 bases; unmatched junction nucleotides: 5. This CDR3 is CATGQGSSYEQYF. As DNA, the CDR3 is TGTGCCACCGGACAGGGAAGCTCCTACGAGCAGTACTTC.

This rearrangement joins TRBV28 to TRBJ1-6; 7 nucleotides agree with TRBD1. The junction had 7 bases not matched to a gene; V was cut back by 8 bases and J by 0 bases. Germline V lookup: CDR1 MDHEN, CDR2 SYDVKM. CDR3 size: 16 residues. Here the CDR3 reads CASASTGSSYNSPLHF. CDR3 in DNA: TGTGCCAGCGCCTCGACAGGGAGCTCCTATAATTCACCCCTCCACTTT.

CDR3 in DNA: TGTGCCAGCTCGTATTTGGGACTAGCGGGAGGGACCTACAATGAGCAGTTCTTC. Translating gives CASSYLGLAGGTYNEQFF. The chain combines TRBV18 with TRBJ2-1, with 16 bases identical to TRBD2. This CDR3 is built from 18 residues. With V trimmed by 6 bases and J by 2 bases, 7 bases remained unmatched. Germline loops: CDR1 KGHSH, CDR2 LQKENI.

This chain joins TRBV6-1 and TRBJ2-2; D is unclear. This CDR3 comprises 17 residues. The V gene's germline CDR1 is MNHNS and CDR2 SASEGT. V lost 2 bases to trimming and J lost 0 bases, with 13 bases between them. As DNA, the CDR3 is TGTGCCAGCAGTGAATCCGGGTGGAGAGCGAACACCGGGGAGCTGTTTTTT. Translating gives CASSESGWRANTGELFF.

The DNA of the CDR3 is TGTGCCAGCAGCTTAGATCTCGTCAACTATGGCTACACCTTC. Amino acid sequence: CASSLDLVNYGYTF. The rearrangement links TRBV11-2 to TRBJ1-2; D is uncertain. Trimming took off 0 bases at V and 2 bases at J, with 7 bases between the two ends. CDR3 size: 14 residues. CDR1 SGHAT and CDR2 FQNNGV come from the germline V gene.

J is TRBJ2-1 and V is TRBV24-1; 8 nucleotides line up with TRBD1. Germline V lookup: CDR1 KGHDR, CDR2 SFDVKD. The CDR3 loop spans 16 amino acids. V was pared by 2 bases and J by 3 bases, with 5 bases of the junction left unmatched. This CDR3 is CATSDSFGTGYNEQFF. Here the CDR3 DNA reads TGTGCCACCAGTGATTCCTTCGGGACAGGCTACAATGAGCAGTTCTTC.

This clone was seen more than once but under ten times. The DNA of the CDR3 is TGTGCCAGCAGTGAAGGTGGTAGTCTCTACGAGCAGTACTTC. Translating gives CASSEGGSLYEQYF. This chain connects TRBV2 to TRBJ2-7; D is ambiguous. The CDR3 covers 14 residues. CDR1 and CDR2 from the germline V gene are SNHLY and FYNNEI. The V end was cut by 1 base, the J end by 3 bases, with 10 bases between.

The J gene is TRBJ2-2, the V gene TRBV5-4; weak D call: TRBD1 (5 bases). V was clipped by 5 bases and J by 7 bases, with 15 bases between them. The germline V gene has CDR1 SGHNT and CDR2 YYREEE (reference sequence). There are 14 residues in the CDR3. The chain's CDR3 is CASRPGAANGELFF. CDR3 DNA sequence: TGTGCCAGCAGGCCTGGGGCAGCGAACGGGGAGCTGTTTTTT.

V is TRBV25-1 and J is TRBJ2-2; a possible D gene is TRBD2 (5 bases). CDR1 and CDR2 from the germline V gene are MGHDK and SYGVNS. V lost 3 bases, J lost 6 bases, and 17 bases lay in between. There are 16 residues in the CDR3. As DNA, the CDR3 is TGTGCCAGCAGTGATTATTTCGGGGTCAGATCCGGGGAGCTGTTTTTT. It codes for CASSDYFGVRSGELFF.

The rearrangement links TRBV10-1 to TRBJ2-1; D might be TRBD1 (6 bases). Between the trimmed V and J ends, which lost 5 bases and 6 bases, there was a span of 14 bases. CDR1 is WNHNN and CDR2 is SYGVQD in the germline V gene (reference sequence). The CDR3 extends over 14 amino acids. The CDR3 loop reads CASSRDRSLNEQFF. The DNA of the CDR3 is TGCGCCAGCAGTCGCGACAGGAGTCTCAATGAGCAGTTCTTC.

The rearrangement joins TRBV7-9 to TRBJ1-5; D remains unclear. Trimming removed 0 bases at V and 0 bases at J, with 3 bases between. Germline V gives CDR1 SEHNR, CDR2 FQNEAQ (reference sequence). The length of the CDR3 is 14 residues. The CDR3 is CASSLASSNQPQHF. The CDR3 bases are TGTGCCAGCAGCTTAGCCAGTAGCAATCAGCCCCAGCATTTT.

The rearrangement joins TRBV11-3 to TRBJ1-2; possibly TRBD1 for D (5 bases). Trimming cost V 2 bases and J 6 bases, with 13 bases left between them. The germline V gene encodes CDR1 SGHNT and CDR2 YENEEA. CDR3 length: 14 residues. CDR3 in amino acids: CASSLMGGWNGYTF. CDR3 nucleotide sequence: TGTGCCAGCAGCTTAATGGGGGGGTGGAATGGCTACACCTTC. The whole variable domain, remainder taken from reference TRBV11-3 and TRBJ1-2, is EAGVVQSPRYKIIEKKQPVAFWCNPISGHNTLYWYLQNLGQGPELLIRYENEEAVDDSQLPKDRFSAERLKGVDSTLKIQPAELGDSAVYLCASSLMGGWNGYTFGSGTRLTVV.

The chain uses TRBV19 and TRBJ2-7; 10 bases map to TRBD2. Per germline, CDR1 LNHDA and CDR2 SQIVND (reference sequence). Trimming at V came to 9 bases and at J to 0 bases, leaving 5 bases not matched to a gene. The CDR3 is 14 residues long. The CDR3 sequence: CASAIAGGSYEQYF. Here the CDR3 DNA reads TGTGCCAGCGCCATAGCGGGAGGCTCCTACGAGCAGTACTTC.